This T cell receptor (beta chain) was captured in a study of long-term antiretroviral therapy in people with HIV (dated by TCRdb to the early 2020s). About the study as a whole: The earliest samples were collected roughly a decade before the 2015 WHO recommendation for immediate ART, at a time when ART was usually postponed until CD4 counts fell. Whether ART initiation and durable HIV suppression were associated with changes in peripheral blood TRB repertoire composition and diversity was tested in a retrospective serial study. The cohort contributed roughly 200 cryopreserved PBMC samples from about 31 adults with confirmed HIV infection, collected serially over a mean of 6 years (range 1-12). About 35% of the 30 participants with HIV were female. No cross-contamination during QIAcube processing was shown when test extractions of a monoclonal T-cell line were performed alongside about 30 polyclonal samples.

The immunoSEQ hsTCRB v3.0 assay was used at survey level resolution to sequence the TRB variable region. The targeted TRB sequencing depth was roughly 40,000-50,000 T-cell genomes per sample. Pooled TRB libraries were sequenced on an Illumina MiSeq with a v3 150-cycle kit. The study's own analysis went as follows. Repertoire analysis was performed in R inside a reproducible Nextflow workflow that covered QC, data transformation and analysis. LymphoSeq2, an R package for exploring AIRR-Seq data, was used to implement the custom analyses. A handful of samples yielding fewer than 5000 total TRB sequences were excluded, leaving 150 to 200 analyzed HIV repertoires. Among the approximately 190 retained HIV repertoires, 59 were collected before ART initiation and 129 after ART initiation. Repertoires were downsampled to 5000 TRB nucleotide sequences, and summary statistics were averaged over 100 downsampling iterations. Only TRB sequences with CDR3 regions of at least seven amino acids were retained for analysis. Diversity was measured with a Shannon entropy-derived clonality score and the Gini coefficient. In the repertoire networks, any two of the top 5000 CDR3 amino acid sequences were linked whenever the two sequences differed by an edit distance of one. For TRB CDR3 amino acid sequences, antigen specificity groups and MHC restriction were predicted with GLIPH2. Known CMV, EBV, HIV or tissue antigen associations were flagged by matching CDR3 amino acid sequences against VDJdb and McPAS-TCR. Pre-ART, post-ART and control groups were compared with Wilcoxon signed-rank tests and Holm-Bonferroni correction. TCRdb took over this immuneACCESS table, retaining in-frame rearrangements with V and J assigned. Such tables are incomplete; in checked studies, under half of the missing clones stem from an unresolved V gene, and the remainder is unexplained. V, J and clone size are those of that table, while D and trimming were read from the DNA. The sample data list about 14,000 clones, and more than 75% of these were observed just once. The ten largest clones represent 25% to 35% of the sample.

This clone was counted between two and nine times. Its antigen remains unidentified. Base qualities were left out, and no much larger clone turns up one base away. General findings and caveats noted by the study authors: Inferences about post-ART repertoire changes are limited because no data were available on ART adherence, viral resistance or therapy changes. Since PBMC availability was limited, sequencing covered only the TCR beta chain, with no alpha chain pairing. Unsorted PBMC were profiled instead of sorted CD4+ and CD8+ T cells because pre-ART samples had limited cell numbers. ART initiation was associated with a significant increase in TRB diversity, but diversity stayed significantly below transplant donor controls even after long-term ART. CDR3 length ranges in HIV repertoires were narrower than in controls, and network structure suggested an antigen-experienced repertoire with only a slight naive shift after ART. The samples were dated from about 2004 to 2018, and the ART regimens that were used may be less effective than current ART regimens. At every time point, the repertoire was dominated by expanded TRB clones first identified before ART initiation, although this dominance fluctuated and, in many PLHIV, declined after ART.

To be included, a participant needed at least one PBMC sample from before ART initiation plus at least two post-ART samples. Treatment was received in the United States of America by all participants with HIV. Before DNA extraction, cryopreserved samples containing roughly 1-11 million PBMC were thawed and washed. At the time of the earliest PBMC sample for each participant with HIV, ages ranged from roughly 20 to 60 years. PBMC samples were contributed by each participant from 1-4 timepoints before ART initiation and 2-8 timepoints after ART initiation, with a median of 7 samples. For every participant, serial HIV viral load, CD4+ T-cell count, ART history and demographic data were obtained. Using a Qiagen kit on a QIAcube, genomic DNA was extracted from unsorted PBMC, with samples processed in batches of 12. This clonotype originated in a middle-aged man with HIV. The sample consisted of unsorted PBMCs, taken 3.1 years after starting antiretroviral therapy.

The sequenced DNA is TGCGCCAGCAGCCAAGATCAAGACAGGGACTACGAGCAGTACTTC. Its product reads: CASSQDQDRDYEQYF. The chain is assembled from TRBV4-1 and TRBJ2-7; 7 bases in the middle match TRBD1. The CDR3 sequence holds 15 residues, the cysteine and phenylalanine included. Of all the DNA, just the CDR3 is kept, 45 bases in frame from base 1. Sequences MGHRA (CDR1) and YSYEKL (CDR2) are obtained from the germline V gene. V is cut back by 0 bases and J by 3 bases, with 5 bases in the junction unmatched.